This T cell receptor beta chain was captured in a study of blood T cell repertoires in COVID-19 (dated by TCRdb to between 2020 and 2021). Regarding the research as a whole: Collaborator samples came from the United States, Italy and Spain and covered acute and convalescent phases of COVID-19. The prospective study material was composed of cDNA or gDNA derived from T cells, B-cell-depleted T cells, or PBMCs. The dataset comprised deeply sampled blood TCRbeta repertoires from subjects exposed to, actively infected with, or recovered from COVID-19. The repertoires were released in a freely available public database intended as a resource for research on the immune response to SARS-CoV-2. Samples were obtained from the ongoing ImmuneRACE study (first 160 participants) and from 950 to 1,500 subjects provided by 6 global collaborators. The sample metadata nearly always contained a de-identified subject ID, COVID-19 status, age in years and sex. HLA class I and class II types, where available, came from metadata supplied by the sample provider rather than from assay-based typing. Overall study outcomes, separate from this receptor: Clinical and demographic metadata were provided uncurated, with the amount varying by source and participant.

Whole blood was collected in K2EDTA tubes by collaborating institutions according to the institutions' own protocols. For TCRbeta analysis, collaborator samples were shipped as frozen whole blood, as isolated PBMCs, or as DNA extracted from either sample type. Concerning this clone: The clone's antigen remains unknown. Base qualities are not at hand, and no much larger clone is one base apart.

TCRbeta CDR3 regions were amplified from genomic DNA using the immunoSEQ Assay, a bias-controlled multiplex PCR. The study's own analysis went as follows. The number of nucleated cells in each sample was estimated by amplification of reference gene primers within the assay. To quantify the absolute abundance of each unique TCRbeta CDR3 rearrangement, sequence reads were collapsed and filtered. For each sample, productive Simpson clonality was calculated as the square root of Simpson's diversity index over productive rearrangements. This is the immuneACCESS table as TCRdb keeps it, with only in-frame sequences that have V and J called. A part of the clones is gone; compared with another copy, unresolved V genes explain less than half, and the rest is unexplained. The D gene and trimming were derived from the DNA, and the V and J assignments and clone size from that table. For this sample there are 200,000 to 250,000 clones; around 81% appear just once. Around 7.3% of the sample lies in the top ten.

The sequencing input was peripheral blood. The receptor was isolated from a woman in her seventies with acute or convalescent COVID-19.

Here the CDR3 is given as CASSQGTGSNEQFF. The DNA sequence is as follows: TGTGCCAGCAGCCAAGGGACAGGGAGCAATGAGCAGTTCTTC. The chain links TRBV3-1 (or the pseudogene TRBV3-2) with TRBJ2-1; 8 central nucleotides agree with TRBD1. Trimming accounts for 1 base at V and 6 bases at J, while the number of junction bases matched to no gene is 2. CDR3 length: 14 amino acids, cysteine to phenylalanine. Left in the record is the CDR3 DNA by itself, 42 bases read in frame from the first base. The germline V gene (reference sequence) gives CDR1 as LGHDT and CDR2 as YNNKEL.